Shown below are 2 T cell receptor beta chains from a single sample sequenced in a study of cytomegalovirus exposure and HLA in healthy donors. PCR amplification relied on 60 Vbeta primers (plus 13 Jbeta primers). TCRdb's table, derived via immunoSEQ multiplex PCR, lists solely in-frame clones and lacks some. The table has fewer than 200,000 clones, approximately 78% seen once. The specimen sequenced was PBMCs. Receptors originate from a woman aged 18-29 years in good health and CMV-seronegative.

The CDR3: CASNGQGYSYEQYF. DNA for the CDR3: TGTGCCAGCAATGGACAGGGGTACTCCTACGAGCAGTACTTC. The chain recombines TRBV28 with TRBJ2-7; 9 nucleotides line up with TRBD1. The CDR3 contains 14 residues. Germline loops: CDR1 MDHEN, CDR2 SYDVKM. V shed 7 bases and J 0 bases; nucleotides not matched to a gene: 4. Full variable domain (outside the CDR3, taken from reference TRBV28 and TRBJ2-7): DVKVTQSSRYLVKRTGEKVFLECVQDMDHENMFWYRQDPGLGLRLIYFSYDVKMKEKGDIPEGYSVSREKKERFSLILESASTNQTSMYLCASNGQGYSYEQYFGPGTRLTVT.

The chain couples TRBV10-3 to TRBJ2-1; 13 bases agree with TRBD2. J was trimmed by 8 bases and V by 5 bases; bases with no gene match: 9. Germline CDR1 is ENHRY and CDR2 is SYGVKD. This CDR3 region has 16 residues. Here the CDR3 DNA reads TGTGCCATCAGTACCCGGACTAGCGGGAGCGGAGATGAGCAGTTCTTC. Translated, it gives CAISTRTSGSGDEQFF.